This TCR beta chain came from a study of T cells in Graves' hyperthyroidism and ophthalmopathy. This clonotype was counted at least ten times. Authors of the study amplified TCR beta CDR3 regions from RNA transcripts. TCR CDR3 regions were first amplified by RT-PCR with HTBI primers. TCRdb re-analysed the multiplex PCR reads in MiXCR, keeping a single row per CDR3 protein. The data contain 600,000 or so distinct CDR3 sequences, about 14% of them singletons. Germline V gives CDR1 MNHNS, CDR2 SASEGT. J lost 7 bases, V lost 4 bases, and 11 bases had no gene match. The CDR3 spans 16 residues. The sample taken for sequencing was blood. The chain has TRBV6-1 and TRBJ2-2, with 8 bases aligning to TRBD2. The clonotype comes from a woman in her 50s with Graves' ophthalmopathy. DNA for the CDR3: TGTGCCAGCAGTGCCATAGCGGGAAAGACTGGCGGGGAGCTGTTTTTT. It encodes CASSAIAGKTGGELFF.